This entry lists 9 T cell receptor beta chains sequenced from one sample in a study of CD8+ T cells in alopecia areata. After isolation, RNA underwent reverse transcription to generate cDNA as the sequencing template. The data were produced by immunoSEQ multiplex PCR, yet TCRdb's version contains in-frame clones alone and is incomplete. The sample lists tens of thousands of clones; more than 60% were seen once. The specimen sequenced was NKG2D-low CD8+ T cells sorted from blood. The origin of the receptors is a human donor with alopecia areata.

V is TRBV29-1 and J is TRBJ2-5, with 16 bases fitting TRBD2. CDR1 and CDR2 from the germline V gene are SQVTM and ANQGSEA. The CDR3 totals 18 residues. The ends lost 3 bases at V and 5 bases at J; junction bases unmatched: 12. Written as DNA, the CDR3 is TGCAGCGTTGACGGGACTAGCGGGGGGGCGGTCCCATTCGAGACCCAGTACTTC. This encodes CSVDGTSGGAVPFETQYF. Based on the CDR3 plus reference TRBV29-1 and TRBJ2-5, the full variable domain is SAVISQKPSRDICQRGTSLTIQCQVDSQVTMMFWYRQQPGQSLTLIATANQGSEATYESGFVIDKFPISRPNLTFSTLTVSNMSPEDSSIYLCSVDGTSGGAVPFETQYFGPGTRLLVL.

The table lists this clone with a few counts. The chain links TRBV19 to TRBJ2-3; perhaps TRBD2 as D (5 bases). CDR1 and CDR2 from the germline V gene are LNHDA and SQIVND (reference sequence). This CDR3 is built from 11 residues. V was cut by 7 bases and J by 4 bases, with 6 bases left in between. The CDR3 DNA reads TGTGCCAGTAAGAGGGCAGATACGCAGTATTTT. It specifies CASKRADTQYF.

This clone was counted once. The chain recombines TRBV29-1 with TRBJ2-3, with D uncertain. The germline gives CDR1 SQVTM, CDR2 ANQGSEA. V shed 1 base and J shed 4 bases, with 15 bases lying between them. The CDR3 has 15 amino acids. The CDR3 region is CSVEVPDRGPDTQYF. The CDR3 DNA reads as TGCAGCGTTGAAGTACCTGACCGCGGACCAGATACGCAGTATTTT.

Comment on this clone: A read error is likely, as this CDR3 ends without the conserved phenylalanine or tryptophan. Because the CDR3's place on the DNA is in doubt, the DNA is left out and the CDR3 is given as listed by TCRdb. This chain joins TRBV18 and TRBJ1-4; the table's TRBD1 call for D was not verified on the DNA. A total of 11 residues make up the CDR3, ends included. Germline assignment: CDR1 KGHSH and CDR2 LQKENI. The CDR3 reads CASSDGTGYFY.

The chain links TRBV29-1 to TRBJ2-7; 11 bases agree with TRBD1. Germline loops: CDR1 SQVTM, CDR2 ANQGSEA. The CDR3 totals 16 residues. Losses at the gene ends were 5 bases for V and 3 bases for J; bases not matched to a gene: 12. This CDR3 reads CSVSGGRTGGGYEQYF. The CDR3 DNA reads TGCAGCGTTTCCGGAGGGAGGACAGGGGGCGGCTACGAGCAGTACTTC.

The V gene is TRBV29-1, the J gene TRBJ1-2; no clear D. Germline values: CDR1 SQVTM, CDR2 ANQGSEA. This CDR3 comprises 15 residues. V was cut by 0 bases and J by 7 bases, with 18 bases left in between. Written as DNA, the CDR3 is TGCAGCGTTGAAGATCGATCGTTCATCCGGGGTGGCTACACCTTC. It encodes CSVEDRSFIRGGYTF.

The V call is TRBV23-1, the J call TRBJ2-7; D unresolved. TRBV23-1 has ORF status, its function being uncertain. The CDR3 spans 15 residues. Trimming pared 0 bases from V and 7 bases from J, leaving 16 bases between. The CDR3 coding sequence is TGCGCCAGCAGTCAATCGACACGCTGCCCCATGGAGCAGTACTTC. Translated: CASSQSTRCPMEQYF.

The J gene is TRBJ2-6, the V gene TRBV4-3, with 8 nucleotides matching TRBD1. Germline CDR1 reads LGHNA; CDR2 reads YSLEER. The ends lost 3 bases at V and 2 bases at J; junction bases unmatched: 3. This CDR3 is 16 amino acids long. This CDR3 reads CASSQNRGTGANVLTF. CDR3 DNA sequence: TGCGCCAGCAGCCAGAACAGGGGGACTGGGGCCAACGTCCTGACTTTC.

Concerning this clone itself: One junction end does not reproduce the germline sequence, and a read error may be involved. This chain links TRBV29-1 with TRBJ2-1; D gene unclear. Germline values: CDR1 SQVTM, CDR2 ANQGSEA. This CDR3 spans 11 amino acids. The DNA of the CDR3 is TGCAGCGTTGACTCCAACAATGAGCAGTTCTTC. Amino acid sequence: CSVDSNNEQFF.